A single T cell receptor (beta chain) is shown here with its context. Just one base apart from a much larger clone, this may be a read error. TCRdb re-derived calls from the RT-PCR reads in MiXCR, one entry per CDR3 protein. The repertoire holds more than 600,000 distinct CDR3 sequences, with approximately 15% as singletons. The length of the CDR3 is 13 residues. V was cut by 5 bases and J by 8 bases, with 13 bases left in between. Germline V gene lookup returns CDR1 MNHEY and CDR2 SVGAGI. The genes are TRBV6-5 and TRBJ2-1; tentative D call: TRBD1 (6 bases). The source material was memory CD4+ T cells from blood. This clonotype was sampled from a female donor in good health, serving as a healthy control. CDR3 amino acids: CASSRQQGYEQFF. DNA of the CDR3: TGTGCCAGCAGTAGACAACAGGGCTATGAGCAGTTCTTC.